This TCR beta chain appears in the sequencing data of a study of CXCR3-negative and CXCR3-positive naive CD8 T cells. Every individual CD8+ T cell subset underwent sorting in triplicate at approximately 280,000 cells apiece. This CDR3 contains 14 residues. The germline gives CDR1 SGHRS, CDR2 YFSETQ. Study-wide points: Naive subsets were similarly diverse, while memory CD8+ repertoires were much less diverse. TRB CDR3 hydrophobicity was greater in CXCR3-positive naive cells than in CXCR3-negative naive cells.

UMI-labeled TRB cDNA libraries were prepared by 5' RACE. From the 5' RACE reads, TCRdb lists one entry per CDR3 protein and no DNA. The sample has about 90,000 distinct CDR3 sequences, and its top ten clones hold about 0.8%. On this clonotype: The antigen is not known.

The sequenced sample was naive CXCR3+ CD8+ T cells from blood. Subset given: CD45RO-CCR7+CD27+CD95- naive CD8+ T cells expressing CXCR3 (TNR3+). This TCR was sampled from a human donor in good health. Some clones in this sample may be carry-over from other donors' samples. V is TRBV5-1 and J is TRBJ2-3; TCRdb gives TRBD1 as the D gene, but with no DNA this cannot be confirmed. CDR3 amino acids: CASNYLGGTDTQYF. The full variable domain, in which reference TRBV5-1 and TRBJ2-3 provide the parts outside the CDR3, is KAGVTQTPRYLIKTRGQQVTLSCSPISGHRSVSWYQQTPGQGLQFLFEYFSETQRNKGNFPGRFSGRQFSNSRSEMNVSTLELGDSALYLCASNYLGGTDTQYFGPGTRLTVL.